This entry features one T cell receptor (beta chain) sequence. This clone was recorded once. This receptor's antigen is unknown. Per-base qualities were not stored, and no clone one base away is much larger. The sample comes from a study of cytomegalovirus exposure and HLA in healthy donors (dated by TCRdb to the late 2010s). For the study in its entirety: According to a later analysis, one platform produced both the roughly 120 validation repertoires and the 700 or so repertoires of the first cohort. The study aimed to test whether signatures of past pathogen exposure could be identified by cataloging public T cell receptors. Besides the first cohort of roughly 640 subjects, a separate validation cohort made up of roughly 120 different subjects was used. To predict cytomegalovirus infection status, the study combined high-throughput TCR immunosequencing, statistical association of individual TCRs with disease status, and machine learning.

Overall results and qualifications from the work: In vitro tests confirmed that a few of the cytomegalovirus-associated TCR beta chains recognize cytomegalovirus antigens. In both the original and validation cohorts, the classifier was reported to diagnose cytomegalovirus status with high specificity and sensitivity. According to the authors, the approach could potentially be generalized to other disease states and immunological phenotypes. A later analysis lacked HLA typing for the validation cohort, so it scored co-occurrence in that cohort across all 120 or so repertoires. Across donors, most TCR sequences were observed very rarely, whereas some public TCRs were present in many individuals. A total of 150 to 200 TCR beta chains were listed by the study as associated with cytomegalovirus. A later analysis found that TCRs clustered in the first cohort also tended to co-occur in the 120 validation repertoires, with approximately 95% of cluster scores above 0.

Libraries were built with the immunoSEQ multiplex PCR assay. The original methods were these. To diagnose cytomegalovirus status from the catalog of TCR beta chain sequences, a statistical classification framework was built. In TCRdb, the immuneACCESS table is reduced to in-frame sequences with V and J assigned. These tables do not hold every clone; where another copy was compared, an unresolved V gene accounts for under half, and the others remain unexplained. V and J calls plus clone size are reproduced from that table; the DNA served to infer D and trimming. Here the sample has more than 80,000 clones; 88% occur a single time. The ten largest account for about 2% of the sample. The donors were included in the validation cohort of over a hundred subjects, a group kept apart from the roughly 670-subject first cohort. The germline V gene encodes CDR1 MNHEY and CDR2 SMNVEV (reference sequence). After removal of 5 bases from V and 1 base from J, the junction retains 6 bases not matched to a gene. The CDR3, cysteine through phenylalanine, is 15 amino acids long. Only CDR3 DNA is held: 45 bases, read in frame from base 1.

The clonotype was recovered from a young woman in good health and CMV-seropositive. The sequence links TRBV27 to TRBJ2-3; 7 central bases correspond to TRBD1. Material for sequencing was PBMCs. The CDR3 reads as follows: CASSKRQGGTDTQYF. The sequenced DNA is TGTGCCAGCAGTAAAAGACAGGGTGGCACAGATACGCAGTATTTT.